Below are 15 T cell receptor beta chains sequenced from a single sample in a study of blood T cell repertoires in COVID-19. This table comes from immunoSEQ multiplex PCR, and its TCRdb copy is limited to in-frame clones, with some not included. The sample holds under 250,000 clones, roughly 89% seen once. Material for sequencing was peripheral blood. These receptor sequences come from a man in his fifties or sixties who had recovered from COVID-19.

The CDR3 nucleotides read TGTGCCAGTAGTACTTCGAGGGTTCAGCCCCAGCATTTT. Its protein is CASSTSRVQPQHF. V gene TRBV19 combines with J gene TRBJ1-5; D gene uncertain. Per germline, CDR1 LNHDA and CDR2 SQIVND (reference sequence). The CDR3 is 13 amino acids. The germline V and J ends were trimmed by 4 bases and 6 bases, with 10 bases remaining between them.

V usage is TRBV6-5 and J usage is TRBJ2-1, with 11 positions matching TRBD1. The CDR3 is made up of 15 amino acids. J was trimmed by 6 bases and V by 5 bases; bases with no gene match: 6. Per the germline V gene, CDR1 is MNHEY and CDR2 is SVGAGI. The CDR3 reads CASSPGTGGSNEQFF. The CDR3 nucleotides read TGTGCCAGCAGTCCCGGGACAGGGGGTAGCAATGAGCAGTTCTTC.

V and J are TRBV2 and TRBJ2-2, with 10 bases fitting TRBD2. The CDR3 loop spans 15 amino acids. V was clipped by 7 bases and J by 6 bases; unmatched bases: 8. Germline CDR1 and CDR2: SNHLY and FYNNEI. In nucleotides, the CDR3 is TGTGCCAGCAACCAAGCGGGAGGGCCAGCCGGGGAGCTGTTTTTT. Its translation: CASNQAGGPAGELFF. Full variable domain (outside the CDR3, taken from reference TRBV2 and TRBJ2-2): EPEVTQTPSHQVTQMGQEVILRCVPISNHLYFYWYRQILGQKVEFLVSFYNNEISEKSEIFDDQFSVERPDGSNFTLKIRSTKLEDSAMYFCASNQAGGPAGELFFGEGSRLTVL.

The chain has TRBV12-5 and TRBJ2-7; TRBD1 matches at 12 bases. Germline V gives CDR1 LGHNT, CDR2 FRNRAP. This CDR3 contains 16 residues. With 3 bases clipped from V and 6 bases from J, the junction kept 9 bases outside the gene matches. CDR3 nucleotides: TGTGCTAGTGGTTTCAAGGGACGGGACAGGGGGCGCGAGCAGTACTTC. This codes for CASGFKGRDRGREQYF.

The rearrangement joins TRBV30 to TRBJ1-2; D is undetermined. The CDR3 contains 15 residues. Trimming shortened V by 4 bases and J by 4 bases, and 19 bases separated the two germline ends. Germline values: CDR1 GTSNPN, CDR2 SVGIG (reference sequence). The CDR3 sequence: CAWKQASESSYGYTF. The DNA of the CDR3 is TGTGCCTGGAAACAAGCCAGCGAATCCTCCTATGGCTACACCTTC.

The V and J genes are TRBV19 and TRBJ1-1; TRBD1 matches 8 bases. Losses at the gene ends were 0 bases for V and 4 bases for J; bases not matched to a gene: 7. This CDR3 has 16 residues. Germline V CDR1 and CDR2: LNHDA, SQIVND (reference sequence). The CDR3 loop is CASSIDDRGGGTEAFF. DNA for the CDR3: TGTGCCAGTAGTATAGACGACAGGGGAGGTGGCACTGAAGCTTTCTTT.

DNA of the CDR3: TGTGCCAGCAGTTTCCCGGGACAGGGGGTGAGGGAGCAGTACTTC. It codes for CASSFPGQGVREQYF. This chain links TRBV6-5 with TRBJ2-7; TRBD1 matches 11 bases. The CDR3 totals 15 residues. CDR1 and CDR2 from the germline V gene are MNHEY and SVGAGI. The trim removed 4 bases at V and 7 bases at J, leaving 9 bases unmatched.

The rearrangement links TRBV6-5 to TRBJ1-6; TRBD1 matches at 8 bases. This CDR3 region has 14 residues. Germline CDR1 MNHEY, CDR2 SVGAGI. Trimming cost V 6 bases and J 5 bases; bases outside gene matches: 3. The CDR3 nucleotides are TGTGCCAGCAGAAGGACAGGGAATAATTCACCCCTCCACTTT. As protein: CASRRTGNNSPLHF.

The chain joins TRBV21-1 to TRBJ2-5; TRBD1 is the table's D call and was not checked against the DNA. TRBV21-1 is a recognized pseudogene. The length of the CDR3 is 17 residues. CDR3 amino acids: CASRLDRSVGAQETQYF. CDR3 in DNA: TGTGCCAGCAGACTCGACAGGTCCGTGGGGGCCCAAGAGACCCAGTACTTC.

This chain joins TRBV9 and TRBJ1-2, with D unresolved. The germline gives CDR1 SGDLS, CDR2 YYNGEE. This CDR3 has 14 amino acids. Trimming removed 0 bases from V and 0 bases from J, with 6 bases in between. The CDR3 spells CASSVDSPNYGYTF. The CDR3 nucleotides read TGTGCCAGCAGCGTAGATAGTCCTAACTATGGCTACACCTTC.

The V and J genes are TRBV6-2 or TRBV6-3 and TRBJ1-6; D gene uncertain. The ends were cut back, 1 base at V and 0 bases at J, with 7 bases in the middle. CDR1 MNHEY and CDR2 SVGEGT come from the germline V gene. The CDR3 covers 16 residues. The CDR3 DNA sequence: TGTGCCAGCAGTTACTGGGGAGACTCCTATAATTCACCCCTCCACTTT. This sequence encodes CASSYWGDSYNSPLHF.

The chain carries TRBV7-9 and TRBJ1-6, with 10 bases matching TRBD1. The CDR3 runs to 14 residues. Trimming cost V 5 bases and J 13 bases; bases outside gene matches: 8. CDR1 SEHNR and CDR2 FQNEAQ come from the germline V gene (reference sequence). The CDR3 DNA reads TGTGCCAGCAGCCCCCGGGACAGGGGAAAGCCCCTCCACTTT. Protein sequence: CASSPRDRGKPLHF.

CDR3 in DNA: TGTGCCAGCAGCGTAGACAGACAGGGGGTCTATGGCTACACCTTC. Residues: CASSVDRQGVYGYTF. The chain has TRBV9 and TRBJ1-2; 9 nucleotides align to TRBD1. The V and J ends lost 0 bases and 4 bases, in that order; junction bases with no gene match: 4. The CDR3 loop spans 15 amino acids. Per germline, CDR1 SGDLS and CDR2 YYNGEE. Based on the CDR3 plus reference TRBV9 and TRBJ1-2, the full variable domain is DSGVTQTPKHLITATGQRVTLRCSPRSGDLSVYWYQQSLDQGLQFLIQYYNGEERAKGNILERFSAQQFPDLHSELNLSSLELGDSALYFCASSVDRQGVYGYTFGSGTRLTVV.

The V gene is TRBV6-5, the J gene TRBJ2-1; maybe TRBD1 (5 bases). The CDR3 has 15 amino acids. V was pared by 11 bases and J by 5 bases, with 22 bases between. Germline values: CDR1 MNHEY, CDR2 SVGAGI. The CDR3 sequence: CAQVSQGRGNNEQFF. The CDR3 nucleotides read TGTGCCCAGGTTTCGCAGGGCCGAGGTAACAATGAGCAGTTCTTC.

In its sample, this clone was seen once. This rearrangement joins TRBV6-5 to TRBJ2-2; D might be TRBD2 (6 bases). The CDR3 is made up of 14 amino acids. Germline CDR1 MNHEY, CDR2 SVGAGI. The ends were cut back, 8 bases at V and 4 bases at J, with 14 bases in the middle. In DNA, the CDR3 is TGTGCCAGCTCGGACTGGGGAGGCACCGGGGAGCTGTTTTTT. Its protein product is CASSDWGGTGELFF.